A selection of T cell receptor beta chains follows, all from one sample in a study of T cell responses to AZD1222 COVID-19 vaccine. Data came from immunoSEQ multiplex PCR; TCRdb stores just in-frame clones and leaves some out. The data contain some 150,000 clones, around nine tenths of them singletons. The sequencing used peripheral blood, collected after recovery from COVID-19. Receptors were obtained from an adult who had recovered from COVID-19. The CDR3 runs from the conserved cysteine through the conserved F or W. A D gene is named only where the DNA matches it firmly. Clone size is not always given. Where it is, it says once, few, many or a class for expanded clones.

V gene	D gene	clone size	J gene	CDR3 protein	CDR3 DNA
TRBV13	NA	NA	TRBJ2-7	CASSLSQGILEQYF	TGTGCCAGCAGCTTATCACAGGGCATCCTCGAGCAGTACTTC
TRBV4-2	NA	few	TRBJ2-7	CASSQELAGGGRYEQYF	TGTGCCAGCAGCCAAGAATTGGCAGGGGGGGGCAGGTACGAGCAGTACTTC
TRBV7-6	NA	NA	TRBJ1-3	CASSLEGSSSVSGNTIYF	TGTGCCAGCAGCTTAGAAGGTTCCAGTTCGGTCTCTGGAAACACCATATATTTT
TRBV7-2	NA	once	TRBJ1-5	CASSLTGGQPQHF	TGTGCCAGCAGCTTAACGGGGGGTCAGCCCCAGCATTTT
TRBV18	NA	NA	TRBJ1-5	CASSLDRGGNQPQHF	TGTGCCAGCTCACTTGACCGGGGAGGCAATCAGCCCCAGCATTTT
TRBV28	NA	NA	TRBJ1-2	CASSKAGTNYGYTF	TGTGCCAGCAGTAAAGCCGGGACAAACTATGGCTACACCTTC
TRBV2	NA	NA	TRBJ2-4	CASSSILAKNIQYF	TGTGCCAGCAGTTCAATACTAGCCAAAAACATTCAGTACTTC
TRBV12-3/TRBV12-4	NA	NA	TRBJ1-1	CASTLREGTEAFF	TGTGCCAGCACCCTTCGCGAGGGAACTGAAGCTTTCTTT
TRBV9	TRBD1	few	TRBJ1-1	CASSPGAGGMNTEAFF	TGTGCCAGCAGCCCCGGGGCAGGGGGCATGAACACTGAAGCTTTCTTT
TRBV6-2/TRBV6-3	NA	once	TRBJ1-2	CASSYTDYGYTF	TGTGCCAGCAGTTATACAGACTATGGCTACACCTTC
TRBV5-6	NA	NA	TRBJ1-6	CASSLSDSGNSPLHF	TGTGCCAGCAGCTTGTCCGACAGTGGCAATTCACCCCTCCACTTT